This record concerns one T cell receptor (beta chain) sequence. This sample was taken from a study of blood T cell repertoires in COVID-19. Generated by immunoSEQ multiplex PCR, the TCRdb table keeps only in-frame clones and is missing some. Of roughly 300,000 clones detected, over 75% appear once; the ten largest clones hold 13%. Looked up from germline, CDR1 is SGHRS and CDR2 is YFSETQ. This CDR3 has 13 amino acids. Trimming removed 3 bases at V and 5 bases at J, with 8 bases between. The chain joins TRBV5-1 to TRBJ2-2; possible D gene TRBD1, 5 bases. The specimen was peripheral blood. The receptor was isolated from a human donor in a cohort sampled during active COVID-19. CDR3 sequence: CASSSRVTGELFF. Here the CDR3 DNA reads TGCGCCAGCAGCTCCAGGGTAACCGGGGAGCTGTTTTTT.